One and the same sample provided the 22 T cell receptor beta chains below, sequenced in a study of T cell repertoires in cytomegalovirus infection. TCRdb re-derived calls from the reads in MiXCR, one entry per CDR3 protein. This sample has approximately 89,000 distinct CDR3 sequences, with less than 30% found just once. These receptors are not linked to any known antigen. The sample in question was CD8+ T cells from cultured PBMCs, obtained from culture after CMV antigen stimulation. The receptor source for this set is a human donor in good health (CMV status not recorded). Some clones in this sample may be carry-over from other donors' samples.

This clonotype was counted a few times. The V and J genes are TRBV5-1 and TRBJ1-3, with 7 bases that match TRBD1. This CDR3 region has 18 residues. The ends lost 0 bases at V and 2 bases at J; junction bases unmatched: 11. CDR1 is SGHRS and CDR2 is YFSETQ in the germline V gene. The DNA of the CDR3 is TGCGCCAGCAGCTTGGGGGACAGTCGAACGGGGCCTGGAAACACCATATATTTT. Translation gives CASSLGDSRTGPGNTIYF.

The chain has TRBV7-3 and TRBJ1-6; 7 nucleotides line up with TRBD1. The CDR3 consists of 14 residues. The V segment lost 5 bases and the J segment 10 bases; nucleotides outside the gene matches: 8. Germline V CDR1 and CDR2: SGHTA, FQGTGA. CDR3 amino acids: CASSARQGPSPLHF. CDR3 bases: TGTGCCAGCAGCGCCAGACAGGGCCCCTCACCCCTCCACTTT.

The chain is built from TRBV20-1 and TRBJ1-4, with D maybe TRBD1 (6 bases). V was pared by 3 bases and J by 7 bases, with 15 bases between. CDR3 length: 14 amino acids. Germline V gene sequence: CDR1 DFQATT, CDR2 SNEGSKA (reference sequence). The CDR3 DNA sequence: TGCAGTGCTAGCATACCCAGGGGTGGTGAAAAACTGTTTTTT. Protein sequence: CSASIPRGGEKLFF.

For this clonotype: A much larger clonotype is one base distant, so this may be a read error. CDR3 region: CSVGFAAGGNEQLF. For the CDR3, the DNA is TGCAGCGTTGGGTTTGCAGCGGGGGGCAATGAGCAGTTATTC. The V call is TRBV29-1, the J call TRBJ2-1; TRBD2 matches at 9 bases. The germline gives CDR1 SQVTM, CDR2 ANQGSEA. The length of the CDR3 is 14 residues.

V usage is TRBV18 and J usage is TRBJ2-3; D is ambiguous. The CDR3 is made up of 14 amino acids. Between the trimmed V and J ends, which lost 0 bases and 7 bases, there was a span of 11 bases. Germline-derived CDR1 and CDR2 are KGHSH and LQKENI. CDR3 loop: CASSPPALPNTQYF. CDR3 DNA: TGTGCCAGCTCACCACCGGCCTTACCCAATACGCAGTATTTT.

The chain joins TRBV15 to TRBJ2-7, with 7 bases aligning to TRBD2. The CDR3 sequence is 14 residues long. The V gene end was trimmed by 0 bases and the J gene end by 2 bases; junction bases not matched to a gene: 1. Germline CDR1 LNHNV, CDR2 YYDKDF (reference sequence). The CDR3 is CATSRDREAYEQYF. In DNA, the CDR3 is TGTGCCACCAGCAGAGATCGGGAGGCCTACGAGCAGTACTTC.

The V call is TRBV7-4, the J call TRBJ2-7; TRBD1 aligns across 7 bases. Per the germline V gene, CDR1 is SGHVT and CDR2 is SQSDAQ. J was trimmed by 5 bases and V by 2 bases; bases with no gene match: 6. The CDR3 is made up of 14 amino acids. The CDR3 sequence is CASSLYNRGNEQYF. In nucleotides, the CDR3 is TGTGCCAGCAGCTTATACAACAGGGGCAACGAGCAGTACTTC.

The chain recombines TRBV28 with TRBJ2-7; TRBD2 matches at 12 bases. The CDR3 has 15 amino acids. CDR1 and CDR2 (germline): MDHEN, SYDVKM. The ends lost 3 bases at V and 1 base at J; junction bases unmatched: 1. The CDR3: CASSFGLAGSYEQYF. CDR3 in DNA: TGTGCCAGCAGTTTTGGACTAGCGGGGTCCTACGAGCAGTACTTC.

This rearrangement joins TRBV27 to TRBJ2-1; TRBD2 matches at 8 bases. Unmatched junction bases numbered 2, after V lost 6 bases and J lost 4 bases. Germline CDR1 and CDR2: MNHEY and SMNVEV (reference sequence). The CDR3 covers 13 residues. In nucleotides, the CDR3 is TGTGCCAGCAGGGCGGGGGGTTACAATGAGCAGTTCTTC. As protein: CASRAGGYNEQFF.

The rearrangement joins TRBV7-6 to TRBJ2-5; TRBD1 matches 10 bases. CDR3 length: 14 residues. The junction had 6 bases not matched to a gene; V was cut back by 7 bases and J by 4 bases. Germline CDR1 and CDR2: SGHVS and FNYEAQ. The CDR3 loop reads CASTATGGPETQYF. In nucleotides, the CDR3 is TGTGCCAGCACCGCGACAGGGGGCCCAGAGACCCAGTACTTC.

This chain uses TRBV19 with TRBJ1-2, with unresolved D. The CDR3 has 13 amino acids. Germline V gives CDR1 LNHDA, CDR2 SQIVND (reference sequence). The germline V and J ends were trimmed by 1 base and 6 bases, with 9 bases remaining between them. The CDR3 coding sequence is TGTGCCAGTAGTATAGGGGCCATCAATGGCTACACCTTC. As protein: CASSIGAINGYTF. Together with reference TRBV19 and TRBJ1-2, the CDR3 gives the full variable domain: DGGITQSPKYLFRKEGQNVTLSCEQNLNHDAMYWYRQDPGQGLRLIYYSQIVNDFQKGDIAEGYSVSREKKESFPLTVTSAQKNPTAFYLCASSIGAINGYTFGSGTRLTVV.

This clonotype showed up just a few times. The rearrangement links TRBV6-1 to TRBJ2-1; TRBD2 is a possible D gene (6 bases). Germline-derived CDR1 and CDR2 are MNHNS and SASEGT. There are 14 residues in the CDR3. With 10 bases removed from V and 3 bases from J, the gap between germline ends came to 16 bases. CDR3 sequence reads: CATRDSRDYNEQFF. The CDR3 nucleotides are TGTGCCACCAGGGACTCTCGAGACTACAATGAGCAGTTCTTC.

The chain carries TRBV28 and TRBJ1-4, with 9 nucleotides matching TRBD1. The germline CDR1 and CDR2 sequences are MDHEN and SYDVKM. The J segment lost 9 bases and the V segment lost 6 bases, leaving 14 bases of the junction unmatched. The CDR3 spans 16 residues. CDR3 loop: CASSYTVGQGQQKLFF. The CDR3, as DNA: TGTGCCAGCAGCTACACCGTGGGACAGGGTCAACAAAAACTGTTTTTT.

The chain is built from TRBV7-4 and TRBJ1-5; D is undetermined. The CDR3 extends over 14 amino acids. The V gene lost 1 base and the J gene lost 4 bases, with 8 bases spanning the gap. The germline CDR1 and CDR2 sequences are SGHVT and SQSDAQ. CDR3 protein: CASSLEGWNQPQHF. The CDR3 bases are TGTGCCAGCAGCTTAGAAGGGTGGAATCAGCCCCAGCATTTT.

Points on this clonotype: A read error may explain this, as a much larger clone is one base away. The CDR3: CAIRETGTSGTSYNEQFF. CDR3 sequence (DNA): TGTGCCATCAGAGAGACCGGGACTAGCGGGACTTCCTACAATGAGCAGTTCTTC. This chain links TRBV10-3 with TRBJ2-1; TRBD2 matches 13 bases. The CDR3 length is 18 residues. The germline CDR1 and CDR2 sequences are ENHRY and SYGVKD. V trimming: 6 bases; J trimming: 1 base; junction bases outside the gene matches: 9.

This chain connects TRBV19 to TRBJ1-5; D might be TRBD1 (5 bases). The CDR3 consists of 13 residues. V lost 5 bases and J lost 6, with 11 bases in between. In germline, CDR1 is LNHDA, CDR2 SQIVND (reference sequence). The DNA of the CDR3 is TGTGCCAGTAGTGACTTGGGGGGTCAGCCCCAGCATTTT. Residues: CASSDLGGQPQHF.

As DNA, the CDR3 is TGTGCCAGCAGCCCAGAACCGGGACAGGGCTACAATGAGCAGTTCTTC. Its protein product is CASSPEPGQGYNEQFF. The chain links TRBV7-6 to TRBJ2-1, with TRBD1 matching 9 bases. V lost 5 bases to trimming and J lost 3 bases; unmatched junction nucleotides: 8. Germline values: CDR1 SGHVS, CDR2 FNYEAQ. The CDR3 is 16 amino acids.

The V gene is TRBV19, the J gene TRBJ1-1; D gene ambiguous. This CDR3 has 13 amino acids. V lost 6 bases to trimming and J lost 0 bases, with 8 bases between them. Germline CDR1 LNHDA, CDR2 SQIVND (reference sequence). The CDR3 sequence is CASRRSLNTEAFF. CDR3 nucleotide sequence: TGTGCCAGTAGGAGGTCTTTGAACACTGAAGCTTTCTTT.

This clonotype was seen ten or more times. The V and J genes are TRBV7-4 and TRBJ2-7; D is unclear. Trimming shortened V by 0 bases and J by 7 bases, and 25 bases separated the two germline ends. CDR1 and CDR2 from the germline V gene are SGHVT and SQSDAQ. This CDR3 is 18 amino acids long. The DNA of the CDR3 is TGTGCCAGCAGCTTAGCCGGGCAGGCCTCCGGCGGTAAAGGTGAGCAGTACTTC. It translates to CASSLAGQASGGKGEQYF.

There are a few counts of this clonotype. The chain uses TRBV12-3 or TRBV12-4 and TRBJ2-7, with D perhaps being TRBD1 or TRBD2 (5 bases each). This CDR3 comprises 14 residues. Trimming took off 1 base at V and 7 bases at J, with 14 bases between the two ends. For the CDR3, the DNA is TGTGCCAGCAGTTTAGGGGGACCTCTTGGGGAGCAGTACTTC. As protein: CASSLGGPLGEQYF.

Of note for this clonotype: Lacking the conserved final phenylalanine or tryptophan, this CDR3 likely reflects a read error. The limits of the CDR3 on the DNA are not certain, so only TCRdb's listed CDR3 is given. The genes are TRBV28 and TRBJ1-1. The CDR3 numbers 14 amino acids, ends counted. Germline lookup yields CDR1 MDHEN and CDR2 SYDVKM. CDR3 amino acids: CASLDLGLNTEAFL.

The chain combines TRBV30 with TRBJ1-1; D unclear. The ends were cut back, 6 bases at V and 6 bases at J, with 8 bases in the middle. This CDR3 contains 10 residues. Germline CDR1 reads GTSNPN; CDR2 reads SVGIG (reference sequence). The CDR3 DNA reads as TGTGCCTGTGGGTACGCTGAAGCTTTCTTT. This encodes CACGYAEAFF.